This record concerns one T cell receptor (beta chain) sequence. The data were obtained in a study of T cell responses to AZD1222 COVID-19 vaccine. The method was immunoSEQ multiplex PCR; TCRdb's version includes in-frame clones alone and lacks a portion of them. The sample holds about 140,000 clones, 84% seen once. The germline gives CDR1 SGHTA, CDR2 FQGNSA. This CDR3 is built from 16 residues. After removal of 2 bases from V and 4 bases from J, the junction contained 7 bases not matched to a gene. This clonotype was obtained from an adult in good health. The chain is built from TRBV7-2 and TRBJ1-4; 7 positions agree with TRBD1. The material was peripheral blood, obtained on day 0 of AZD1222 vaccination. The CDR3 DNA reads as TGTGCCAGCAGCTTAAGGCTGACAGGGATTAATGAAAAACTGTTTTTT. Translation gives CASSLRLTGINEKLFF.